The 9 T cell receptor beta chains presented below share a single source sample, sequenced in a study of OX40 agonist ivuxolimab in advanced cancers. TCRdb keeps only in-frame clones here, not all; method: immunoSEQ multiplex PCR. The table lists under 85,000 clones, roughly nine tenths of them singletons. Source: CD4+ or CD8+ T cells sorted from blood, taken in a trial of the OX40 agonist ivuxolimab. These receptor sequences come from an adult with an advanced solid tumor such as melanoma, head and neck, liver or kidney cancer.

CDR3 region: CASSSKRQGGQETQYF. DNA for the CDR3: TGTGCCAGCAGCTCAAAAAGACAGGGGGGTCAGGAGACCCAGTACTTC. The rearrangement uses TRBV5-6 and TRBJ2-5; the match to TRBD1 covers 9 bases. Trimming took 3 bases from V and 5 from J; bases not matched to a gene: 11. This CDR3 spans 16 amino acids. Germline assignment: CDR1 SGHDT and CDR2 YYEEEE.

The chain has TRBV28 and TRBJ2-7, with D possibly being TRBD1 or TRBD2 (5 bases each). The V gene lost 6 bases and the J gene lost 2 bases, with 20 bases spanning the gap. CDR1 is MDHEN, CDR2 SYDVKM, per germline. The CDR3 runs 16 residues. The DNA of the CDR3 is TGTGCCAGCAGACCACCGGGACCCAGGAGCCCCTACGAGCAGTACTTC. Amino acids: CASRPPGPRSPYEQYF.

The chain employs TRBV7-9 and TRBJ2-1; 9 bases are a match to TRBD2. Trimming took 1 base from V and 7 from J; bases not matched to a gene: 2. The V gene's germline CDR1 is SEHNR and CDR2 FQNEAQ (reference sequence). The CDR3 sequence is 14 residues long. The CDR3 DNA sequence: TGTGCCAGCAGCTTAGTCCTAGCGGGAAATGAGCAGTTCTTC. Its protein is CASSLVLAGNEQFF.

This chain uses TRBV7-9 with TRBJ1-5; no definite D call. The CDR3 covers 12 residues. V was trimmed by 1 base and J by 2 bases, leaving 0 bases between them. Looked up from germline, CDR1 is SEHNR and CDR2 is FQNEAQ (reference sequence). The CDR3 is CASSLGNQPQHF. Here the CDR3 DNA reads TGTGCCAGCAGCTTAGGCAATCAGCCCCAGCATTTT.

V usage is TRBV7-3 and J usage is TRBJ2-3; 7 bases align to TRBD2. The CDR3 is 15 residues long. Germline CDR1 is SGHTA and CDR2 is FQGTGA. The V and J ends lost 0 bases and 4 bases, in that order; junction bases with no gene match: 4. The CDR3: CASSLTGGRSDTQYF. For the CDR3, the DNA is TGTGCCAGCAGCTTAACTGGCGGGAGATCAGATACGCAGTATTTT. Supplemented by reference TRBV7-3 and TRBJ2-3, the full variable domain reads GAGVSQTPSNKVTEKGKYVELRCDPISGHTALYWYRQSLGQGPEFLIYFQGTGAADDSGLPNDRFFAVRPEGSVSTLKIQRTERGDSAVYLCASSLTGGRSDTQYFGPGTRLTVL.

The rearrangement joins TRBV6-5 to TRBJ1-5; 8 nucleotides match TRBD1. The germline V gene has CDR1 MNHEY and CDR2 SVGAGI. After removal of 4 bases from V and 0 bases from J, the junction contained 5 bases not matched to a gene. The CDR3 consists of 16 residues. CDR3 sequence: CASSSGQVYSNQPQHF. In DNA, the CDR3 is TGTGCCAGCAGTTCGGGACAGGTTTATAGCAATCAGCCCCAGCATTTT.

The CDR3 bases are TGTGCCAGCAGCCCTGCCGGGAGGGCTACTGAAGCTTTCTTT. Encoded protein: CASSPAGRATEAFF. The chain couples TRBV7-9 to TRBJ1-1, with D unclear. Between the trimmed V and J ends, which lost 5 bases and 5 bases, there was a span of 15 bases. The CDR3 consists of 14 residues. Per germline, CDR1 SEHNR and CDR2 FQNEAQ (reference sequence).

The chain joins TRBV11-3 to TRBJ2-2; 12 nucleotides align to TRBD2. Germline values: CDR1 SGHNT, CDR2 YENEEA. The CDR3 runs 16 residues. J gave up 5 bases and V 1 base, and 2 bases lay outside the gene matches. The CDR3 nucleotides read TGTGCCAGCAGCTTAGCCCTAGCGGGAGGGACCGGGGAGCTGTTTTTT. Its translation: CASSLALAGGTGELFF.

The chain employs TRBV6-5 and TRBJ2-1; D is perhaps TRBD1 (6 bases). CDR3 length: 13 amino acids. Germline loops: CDR1 MNHEY, CDR2 SVGAGI. The V end lost 3 bases, the J end lost 7 bases, and 10 bases lay between the germline ends. The CDR3 DNA reads TGTGCCAGCAGTTATCGACAGGTGAATGAGCAGTTCTTC. Residues: CASSYRQVNEQFF.